The T cell receptor beta chain under discussion was sequenced for a study of breast tumors, draining lymph nodes, adjacent tissues. The CDR3 has 16 residues. The germline gives CDR1 SGDLS, CDR2 YYNGEE. Germline trimming cut 4 bases from V and 2 bases from J; bases unmatched to any gene: 10. On this clonotype itself: Its specificity is not known. Being one base from a much bigger clone, this may be a read error.

The study's findings and limits: The data were judged consistent with most tumor T cells coming from lymph node and expanding in tumor.

TCRdb recomputed calls from the multiplex PCR reads with MiXCR, one row per CDR3 protein. The sample holds approximately 130,000 distinct CDR3 sequences, approximately 20% seen once. Breast cancer patients provided tissue from their axillary draining lymph nodes. The TCR comes from a female donor with breast cancer. Some clones in this sample may be carry-over from other donors' samples. The chain employs TRBV9 and TRBJ2-3; 7 bases fit TRBD2. Sequencing was performed on axillary lymph node tissue. This chain's CDR3 is CASSIGPTSVTDTQYF. The CDR3 nucleotides are TGTGCCAGCAGCATAGGCCCTACTAGCGTCACAGATACGCAGTATTTT.